Listed below are T cell receptor beta chains from one sample, sequenced in a study of cytomegalovirus exposure and HLA in healthy donors. TCRdb's copy holds only in-frame clones and misses some; the assay was immunoSEQ multiplex PCR. The sample lists over 150,000 clones; 65% to 85% were seen once. Sequencing was performed on PBMCs. These receptors originate from a young woman in good health and CMV-seronegative. Each CDR3 is given with its conserved first and last residue. A D gene is named only where the DNA matches it firmly. Part of the rows lack a size; the others show once, few, many or a class for expanded clones.

>TRBD2|-|TRBV5-1|TRBJ2-5
CASSKVAGGQETQYF
TGCGCCAGCAGCAAGGTAGCGGGGGGACAAGAGACCCAGTACTTC
>TRBD1|few|TRBV27|TRBJ1-6
CASSLNPTGSTSPLHF
TGTGCCAGCAGTTTAAACCCGACAGGGTCGACTTCACCCCTCCACTTT
>TRBD1|-|TRBV7-9|TRBJ1-6
CASSETDLRGSYNSPLHF
TGTGCCAGCAGCGAAACGGACCTCAGGGGGTCGTATAATTCACCCCTCCACTTT
>-|-|TRBV28|TRBJ2-4
CASTHDRKNIQYF
TGTGCCAGCACCCATGACAGAAAAAACATTCAGTACTTC
>-|once|TRBV25-1|TRBJ2-3
CASSESRRDFTDTQYF
TGTGCCAGCAGTGAATCCCGACGAGACTTCACAGATACGCAGTATTTT
>TRBD1|-|TRBV28|TRBJ1-6
CASTPYRTGGNSPLHF
TGTGCCAGCACCCCTTACCGGACAGGGGGCAATTCACCCCTCCACTTT
>-|-|TRBV6-5|TRBJ2-3
CASSYSGTRTDTQYF
TGTGCCAGCAGTTACTCCGGGACACGCACAGATACGCAGTATTTT
>TRBD2|-|TRBV28|TRBJ2-7
CASSPTSGGREQYF
TGTGCCAGCAGTCCCACTAGCGGGGGGAGGGAGCAGTACTTC
>TRBD2|medium-sized|TRBV4-3|TRBJ2-3
CASSHGLDATDTQYF
TGCGCCAGCAGCCACGGACTAGACGCCACAGATACGCAGTATTTT
>-|-|TRBV5-6|TRBJ1-2
CASSFRRGYGYTF
TGTGCCAGCAGCTTTCGGCGGGGATATGGCTACACCTTC
>TRBD2|once|TRBV6-6|TRBJ2-5
CASSYDLAGKFGTQYF
TGTGCCAGCAGTTACGATCTAGCGGGAAAGTTTGGGACCCAGTACTTC
>-|-|TRBV6-6|TRBJ1-4
CASSYPDGQPNEKLFF
TGTGCCAGCAGTTACCCGGACGGACAGCCTAATGAAAAACTGTTTTTT
>TRBD1|-|TRBV11-3|TRBJ1-2
CASSLGGTGSSLSF
TGTGCCAGCAGCTTAGGCGGGACAGGGTCTTCCTTGTCCTTC
>-|-|TRBV27|TRBJ1-2
CASSLSSRPNNYGYTF
TGTGCCAGCAGTTTATCCTCGAGGCCCAACAACTATGGCTACACCTTC
>TRBD2|-|TRBV19|TRBJ2-5
CASSTSGAAETQYF
TGTGCCAGTAGTACTAGCGGGGCCGCGGAGACCCAGTACTTC
>-|-|TRBV2|TRBJ2-4
CASSENRAGTKNIQYF
TGTGCCAGCAGTGAGAATAGGGCGGGAACCAAAAACATTCAGTACTTC
>-|-|TRBV6-1|TRBJ2-4
CAATSGVAKNIQYF
TGTGCCGCCACCTCGGGGGTAGCCAAAAACATTCAGTACTTC
>TRBD1|-|TRBV18|TRBJ1-5
CASRQGDQPQHF
TGTGCCAGCCGACAGGGGGATCAGCCCCAGCATTTT
>TRBD1|few|TRBV19|TRBJ2-1
CASSIDLSGQGHDEQFF
TGTGCCAGTAGTATAGATTTATCCGGACAGGGTCATGATGAGCAGTTCTTC
>TRBD1|-|TRBV2|TRBJ1-1
CASSRQGPMNTEAFF
TGTGCCAGCAGTCGACAGGGGCCAATGAACACTGAAGCTTTCTTT
>-|few|TRBV27|TRBJ2-7
CASSLGGYEQYF
TGTGCCAGCAGTTTAGGCGGCTACGAGCAGTACTTC
>-|few|TRBV28|TRBJ2-7
CASSLGEVVQYF
TGTGCCAGCAGTTTGGGGGAGGTCGTGCAGTACTTC
>-|-|TRBV27|TRBJ2-2
CASSFPRHGGTGELFF
TGTGCCAGCAGTTTTCCCCGGCACGGAGGCACCGGGGAGCTGTTTTTT
>TRBD1|-|TRBV5-1|TRBJ2-2
CASRLGQGRARDTGELFF
TGCGCCAGCAGGCTCGGACAGGGGCGGGCAAGAGACACCGGGGAGCTGTTTTTT
>-|-|TRBV10-3|TRBJ2-6
CAIQGGGASSGANVLTF
TGTGCCATACAGGGTGGTGGTGCGAGCTCTGGGGCCAACGTCCTGACTTTC
>TRBD1|-|TRBV5-1|TRBJ2-2
CASSYNNRGPTGELFF
TGCGCCAGCAGCTATAATAACAGGGGGCCCACCGGGGAGCTGTTTTTT
>-|few|TRBV6-1|TRBJ2-4
CASSPAKNIQYF
TGTGCCAGCAGCCCTGCCAAAAACATTCAGTACTTC
>TRBD1|-|TRBV28|TRBJ1-1
CASRQGGNTEAFF
TGTGCCAGCAGGCAAGGGGGCAACACTGAAGCTTTCTTT
>-|once|TRBV5-6|TRBJ1-5
CASSLGPAGNQPQHF
TGTGCCAGCAGCTTGGGTCCGGCCGGGAATCAGCCCCAGCATTTT
>-|-|TRBV4-1|TRBJ2-5
CASSTRGADQETQYF
TGCGCCAGCAGCACCCGCGGGGCGGACCAAGAGACCCAGTACTTC
>TRBD2|-|TRBV11-2|TRBJ2-1
CASSFITSGGAWEQFF
TGTGCCAGCAGCTTCATTACTAGCGGGGGGGCCTGGGAGCAGTTCTTC
>-|-|TRBV7-6|TRBJ1-1
CASSLARGMNTEAFF
TGTGCCAGCAGCTTAGCTCGGGGGATGAACACTGAAGCTTTCTTT
>TRBD1|-|TRBV6-6|TRBJ2-3
CASSYGGTGTDTQYF
TGTGCCAGCAGTTACGGGGGGACAGGGACAGATACGCAGTATTTT
>-|-|TRBV20-1|TRBJ1-2
CSTSVYGYTF
TGCAGTACGTCAGTCTATGGCTACACCTTC
>-|-|TRBV27|TRBJ2-7
CASSARKSSYEQYF
TGTGCCAGCAGTGCTAGGAAGAGCTCCTACGAGCAGTACTTC
>-|once|TRBV5-4|TRBJ1-3
CASSHRDSGNTIYF
TGTGCCAGCAGCCACAGGGACTCTGGAAACACCATATATTTT
>-|few|TRBV29-1|TRBJ1-1
CSVEEGGTEAFF
TGCAGCGTTGAAGAAGGAGGAACTGAAGCTTTCTTT
>TRBD1|-|TRBV27|TRBJ1-5
CASSAVGQGLKQPQHF
TGTGCCAGCAGTGCCGTGGGACAGGGGTTGAAACAGCCCCAGCATTTT
>-|-|TRBV7-2|TRBJ1-2
CASSLAGARGYTF
TGTGCCAGCAGCTTGGCAGGGGCGCGTGGCTACACCTTC
>TRBD2|-|TRBV5-1|TRBJ2-7
CASAGLAGYEQYF
TGCGCCAGCGCGGGACTAGCGGGCTACGAGCAGTACTTC
>TRBD1|-|TRBV19|TRBJ2-1
CASRLVYDRAYNEQFF
TGTGCCAGTAGGTTAGTCTATGACAGGGCATACAATGAGCAGTTCTTC
>-|-|TRBV28|TRBJ2-7
CASSLGQLASYEQYF
TGTGCCAGCAGTCTAGGACAGCTGGCTTCCTACGAGCAGTACTTC
>-|-|TRBV7-2|TRBJ1-5
CASSLFRDQPQHF
TGTGCCAGCAGCTTATTCCGGGATCAGCCCCAGCATTTT
>TRBD2|-|TRBV6-6|TRBJ2-5
CASSSTSDQETQYF
TGTGCCAGCAGTTCGACTAGCGACCAAGAGACCCAGTACTTC
>TRBD1|-|TRBV6-6|TRBJ1-4
CASSYGTDNEKLFF
TGTGCCAGCAGTTACGGGACAGATAATGAAAAACTGTTTTTT
>TRBD2|few|TRBV18|TRBJ2-2
CASSASGGITGELFF
TGTGCCAGCTCGGCTAGCGGGGGAATCACCGGGGAGCTGTTTTTT
>-|-|TRBV2|TRBJ2-7
CATSSSQVPSYEQYF
TGTGCCACCTCCTCGAGTCAGGTCCCCTCCTACGAGCAGTACTTC
>-|-|TRBV10-3|TRBJ2-3
CAISAGRSTDTQYF
TGTGCCATCAGTGCAGGGCGTTCCACAGATACGCAGTATTTT
>TRBD1|once|TRBV28|TRBJ1-6
CASSLLLAGTGANSPLHF
TGTGCCAGCAGTTTACTTCTCGCGGGGACAGGGGCTAATTCACCCCTCCACTTT
>TRBD2|-|TRBV5-1|TRBJ2-1
CASRQSGGFRNEQFF
TGCGCCAGCAGGCAGAGCGGGGGCTTTAGAAATGAGCAGTTCTTC
>TRBD2|-|TRBV9|TRBJ2-7
CASSVVAGGEQYF
TGTGCCAGCAGCGTAGTGGCGGGAGGAGAGCAGTACTTC
>-|-|TRBV20-1|TRBJ2-7
CSAILGTEQYF
TGCAGTGCTATTCTAGGAACCGAGCAGTACTTC
>-|-|TRBV15|TRBJ2-7
CATSRDRGFTYEQYF
TGTGCCACCAGCAGAGATAGGGGGTTTACCTACGAGCAGTACTTC
>TRBD1|-|TRBV7-2|TRBJ1-3
CASSLGPTEGATIYF
TGTGCCAGCAGCTTAGGGCCCACGGAGGGGGCCACCATATATTTT
>TRBD2|-|TRBV9|TRBJ2-5
CASSAGLAGTQETQYF
TGTGCCAGCAGCGCAGGACTAGCGGGGACCCAAGAGACCCAGTACTTC
>TRBD1|-|TRBV28|TRBJ1-1
CASTLYRGGTEAFF
TGTGCCAGCACCTTATACAGGGGCGGAACTGAAGCTTTCTTT
>TRBD1|-|TRBV19|TRBJ1-2
CASSIGPQGDYGYTF
TGTGCCAGTAGTATCGGGCCCCAGGGGGACTATGGCTACACCTTC
>TRBD1|-|TRBV6-6|TRBJ1-1
CASSLAYRGVRTEAFF
TGTGCCAGCAGTTTAGCTTACAGGGGGGTACGAACTGAAGCTTTCTTT
>-|-|TRBV2|TRBJ2-3
CASSEALGGSTDTQYF
TGTGCCAGCAGTGAAGCGCTAGGAGGGAGCACAGATACGCAGTATTTT
>-|-|TRBV18|TRBJ2-7
CASSPVADGRANEQYF
TGTGCCAGCTCACCTGTCGCCGACGGCAGGGCCAACGAGCAGTACTTC